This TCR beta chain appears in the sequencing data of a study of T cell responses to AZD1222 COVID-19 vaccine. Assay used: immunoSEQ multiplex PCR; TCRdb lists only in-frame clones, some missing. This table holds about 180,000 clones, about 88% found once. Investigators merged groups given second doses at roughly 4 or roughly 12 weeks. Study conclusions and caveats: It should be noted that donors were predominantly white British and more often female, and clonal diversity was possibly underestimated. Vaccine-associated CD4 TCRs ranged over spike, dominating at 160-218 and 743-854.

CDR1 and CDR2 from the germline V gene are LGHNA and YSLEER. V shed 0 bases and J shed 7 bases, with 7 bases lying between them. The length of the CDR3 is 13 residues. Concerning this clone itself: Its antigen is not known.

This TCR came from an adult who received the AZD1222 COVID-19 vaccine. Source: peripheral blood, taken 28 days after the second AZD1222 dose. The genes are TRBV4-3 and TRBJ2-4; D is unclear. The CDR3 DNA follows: TGCGCCAGCAGCCAAGAGTCCGGGAACATTCAGTACTTC. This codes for CASSQESGNIQYF.